This TCR beta chain was identified during a study of graft-versus-host responses after intestinal transplantation. Study in general: Recipients underwent multivisceral, liver-intestinal, or isolated intestinal transplants.

Regarding this clone: Its target is unknown.

The CDR3 has 13 residues. Between the trimmed V and J ends, which lost 4 bases and 5 bases, there was a span of 9 bases. Looked up from germline, CDR1 is SGHNT and CDR2 is YYREEE (reference sequence). TCRdb keeps only in-frame clones here, not all; method: immunoSEQ multiplex PCR. The repertoire has more than 85,000 clones, around 93% of them found once; the top ten carry roughly 0.07%. General study findings and limits: Detected in recipient marrow were GvH clones, some of which were first observed in ileum or blood. HvG clone declines early post-transplant were associated with peak circulating GvH levels.

This sequence was found in a human donor who was the organ donor for an intestinal transplant. The rearrangement uses TRBV5-4 and TRBJ1-4; possible D gene TRBD1, 6 bases. Material: unstimulated CD8+ T cells sorted from spleen or lymph node cells, obtained before transplant. The CDR3 spells CASSPGQNEKLFF. The CDR3 DNA reads as TGTGCCAGCAGCCCAGGACAGAATGAAAAACTGTTTTTT.